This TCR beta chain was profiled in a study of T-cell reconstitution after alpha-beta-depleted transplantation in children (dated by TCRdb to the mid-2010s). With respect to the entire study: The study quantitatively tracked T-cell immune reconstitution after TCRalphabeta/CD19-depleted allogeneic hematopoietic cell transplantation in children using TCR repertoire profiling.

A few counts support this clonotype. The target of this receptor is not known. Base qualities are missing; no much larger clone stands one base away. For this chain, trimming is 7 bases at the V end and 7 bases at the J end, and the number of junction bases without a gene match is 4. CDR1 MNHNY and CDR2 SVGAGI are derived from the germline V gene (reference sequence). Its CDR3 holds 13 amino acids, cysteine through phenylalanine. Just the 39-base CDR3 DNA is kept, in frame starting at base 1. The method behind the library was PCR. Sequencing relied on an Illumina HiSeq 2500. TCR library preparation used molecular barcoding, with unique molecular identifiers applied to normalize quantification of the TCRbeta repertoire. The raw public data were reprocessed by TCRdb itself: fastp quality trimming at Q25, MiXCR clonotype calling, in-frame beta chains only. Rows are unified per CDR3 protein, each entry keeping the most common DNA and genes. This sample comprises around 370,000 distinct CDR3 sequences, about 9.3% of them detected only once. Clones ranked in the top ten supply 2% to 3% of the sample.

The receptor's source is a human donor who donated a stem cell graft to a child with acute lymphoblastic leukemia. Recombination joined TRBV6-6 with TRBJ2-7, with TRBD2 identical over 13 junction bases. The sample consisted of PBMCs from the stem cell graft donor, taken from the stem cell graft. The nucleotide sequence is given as TGTGCCAGCATGAGGACTAGCGGGAGTGAGCAGTACTTC. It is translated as CASMRTSGSEQYF.